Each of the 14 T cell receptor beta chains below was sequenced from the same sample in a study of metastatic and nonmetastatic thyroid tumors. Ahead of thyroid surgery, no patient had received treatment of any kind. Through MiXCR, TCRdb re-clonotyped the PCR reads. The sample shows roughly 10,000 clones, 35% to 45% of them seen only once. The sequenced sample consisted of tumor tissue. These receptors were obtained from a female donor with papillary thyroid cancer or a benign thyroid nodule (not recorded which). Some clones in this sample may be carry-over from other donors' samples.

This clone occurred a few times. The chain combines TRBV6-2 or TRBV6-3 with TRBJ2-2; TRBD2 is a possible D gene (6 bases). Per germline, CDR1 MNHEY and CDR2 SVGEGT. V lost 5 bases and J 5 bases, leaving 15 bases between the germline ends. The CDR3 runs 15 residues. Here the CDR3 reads CASSRGGMRTGELFF. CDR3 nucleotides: TGTGCCAGCAGTCGAGGAGGGATGAGGACCGGGGAGCTGTTTTTT.

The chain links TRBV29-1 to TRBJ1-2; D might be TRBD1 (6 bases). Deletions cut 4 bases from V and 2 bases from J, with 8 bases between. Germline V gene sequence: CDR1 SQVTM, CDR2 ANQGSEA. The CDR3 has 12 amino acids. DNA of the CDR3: TGCAGCGTTGTAGGGGGAAACTATGGCTACACCTTC. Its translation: CSVVGGNYGYTF.

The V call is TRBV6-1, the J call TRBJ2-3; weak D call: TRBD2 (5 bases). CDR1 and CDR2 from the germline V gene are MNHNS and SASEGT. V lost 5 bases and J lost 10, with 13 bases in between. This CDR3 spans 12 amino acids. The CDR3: CASSTEGLAQYF. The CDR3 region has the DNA TGTGCCAGCAGTACGGAAGGACTGGCGCAGTATTTT.

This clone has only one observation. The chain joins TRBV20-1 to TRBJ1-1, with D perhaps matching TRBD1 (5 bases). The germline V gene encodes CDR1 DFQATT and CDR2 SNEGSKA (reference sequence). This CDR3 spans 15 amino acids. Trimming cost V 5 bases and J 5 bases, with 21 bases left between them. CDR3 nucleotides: TGCAGTGCTCAGGGTAGAGCGGGGACGAGGACTGAAGCTTTCTTT. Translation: CSAQGRAGTRTEAFF.

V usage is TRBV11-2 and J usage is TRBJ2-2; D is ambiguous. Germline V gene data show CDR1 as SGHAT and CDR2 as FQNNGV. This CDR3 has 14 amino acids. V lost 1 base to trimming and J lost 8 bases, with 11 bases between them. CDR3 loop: CASSLGAVLGELFF. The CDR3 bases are TGTGCCAGCAGCTTAGGGGCAGTGCTAGGGGAGCTGTTTTTT.

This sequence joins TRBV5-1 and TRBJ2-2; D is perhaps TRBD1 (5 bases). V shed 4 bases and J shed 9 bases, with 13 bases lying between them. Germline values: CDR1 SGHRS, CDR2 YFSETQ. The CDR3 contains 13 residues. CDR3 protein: CASSPRVLRELFF. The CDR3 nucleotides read TGCGCCAGCAGCCCCAGGGTGCTCCGGGAGCTGTTTTTT.

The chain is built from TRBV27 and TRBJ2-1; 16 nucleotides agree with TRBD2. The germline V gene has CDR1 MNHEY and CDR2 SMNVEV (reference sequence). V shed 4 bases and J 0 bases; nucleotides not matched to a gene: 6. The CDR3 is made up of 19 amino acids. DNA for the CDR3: TGTGCCAGCAGTTATCTGGGACTAGCGGGAGGGAGCTCCTACAATGAGCAGTTCTTC. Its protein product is CASSYLGLAGGSSYNEQFF.

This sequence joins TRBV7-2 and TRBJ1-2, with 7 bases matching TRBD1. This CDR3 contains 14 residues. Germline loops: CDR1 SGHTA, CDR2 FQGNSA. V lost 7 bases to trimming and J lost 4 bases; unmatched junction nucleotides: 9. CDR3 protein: CASTPSRDSYGYTF. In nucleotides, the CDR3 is TGTGCCAGCACCCCTTCTCGGGACAGCTATGGCTACACCTTC.

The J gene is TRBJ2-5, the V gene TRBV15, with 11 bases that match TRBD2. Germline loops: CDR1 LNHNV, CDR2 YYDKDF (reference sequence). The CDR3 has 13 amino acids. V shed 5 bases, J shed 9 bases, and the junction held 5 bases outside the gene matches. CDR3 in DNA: TGTGCCACCAGCGCGGGACTAGCGGAGCCCCAGTACTTC. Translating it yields CATSAGLAEPQYF.

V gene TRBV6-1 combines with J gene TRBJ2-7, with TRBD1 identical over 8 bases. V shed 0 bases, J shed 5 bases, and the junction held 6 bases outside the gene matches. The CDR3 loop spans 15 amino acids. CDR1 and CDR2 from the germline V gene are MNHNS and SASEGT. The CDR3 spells CASSEASGGFHEQYF. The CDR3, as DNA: TGTGCCAGCAGTGAAGCGTCAGGGGGCTTCCACGAGCAGTACTTC.

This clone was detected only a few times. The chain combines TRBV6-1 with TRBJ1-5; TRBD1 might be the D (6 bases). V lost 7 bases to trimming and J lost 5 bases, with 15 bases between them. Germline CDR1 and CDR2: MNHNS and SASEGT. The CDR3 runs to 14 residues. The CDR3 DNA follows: TGTGCCAGCACCGCACAGGGTTTTGATCAGCCCCAGCATTTT. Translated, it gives CASTAQGFDQPQHF.

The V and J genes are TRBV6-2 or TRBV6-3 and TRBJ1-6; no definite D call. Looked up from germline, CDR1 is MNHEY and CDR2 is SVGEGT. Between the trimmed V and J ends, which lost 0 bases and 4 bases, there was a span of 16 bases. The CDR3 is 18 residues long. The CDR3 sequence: CASSYSRRIVEYNSPLHF. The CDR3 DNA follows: TGTGCCAGCAGTTACTCGAGGCGTATCGTCGAATATAATTCACCCCTCCACTTT.

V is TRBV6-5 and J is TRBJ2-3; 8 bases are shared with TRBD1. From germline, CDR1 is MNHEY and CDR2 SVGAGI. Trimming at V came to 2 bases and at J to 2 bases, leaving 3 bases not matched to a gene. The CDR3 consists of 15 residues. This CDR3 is CASSYRDRSTDTQYF. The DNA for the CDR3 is TGTGCCAGCAGTTACCGGGACAGGTCCACAGATACGCAGTATTTT.

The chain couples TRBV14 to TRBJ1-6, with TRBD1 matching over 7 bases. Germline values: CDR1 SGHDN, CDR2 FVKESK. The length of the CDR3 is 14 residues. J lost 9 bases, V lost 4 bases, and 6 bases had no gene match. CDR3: CASSLSGGGSPLHF. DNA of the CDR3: TGTGCCAGCAGCCTCTCAGGGGGAGGTTCACCCCTCCACTTT.